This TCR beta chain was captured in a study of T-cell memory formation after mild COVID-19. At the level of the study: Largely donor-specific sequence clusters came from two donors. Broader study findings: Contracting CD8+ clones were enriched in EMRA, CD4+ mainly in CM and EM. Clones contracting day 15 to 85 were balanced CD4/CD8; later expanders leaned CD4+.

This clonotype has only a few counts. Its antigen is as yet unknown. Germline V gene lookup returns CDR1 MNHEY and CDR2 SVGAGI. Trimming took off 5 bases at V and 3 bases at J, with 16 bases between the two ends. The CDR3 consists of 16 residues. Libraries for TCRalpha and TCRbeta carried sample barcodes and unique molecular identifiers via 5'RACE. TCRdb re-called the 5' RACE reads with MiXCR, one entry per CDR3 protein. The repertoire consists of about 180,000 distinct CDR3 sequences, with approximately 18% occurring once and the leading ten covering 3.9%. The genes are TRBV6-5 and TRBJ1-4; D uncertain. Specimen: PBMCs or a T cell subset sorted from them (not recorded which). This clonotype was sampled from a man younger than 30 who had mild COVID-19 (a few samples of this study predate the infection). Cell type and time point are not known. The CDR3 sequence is CASSRFLGPANEKLFF. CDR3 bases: TGTGCCAGCAGTAGATTCCTCGGACCGGCTAATGAAAAACTGTTTTTT.